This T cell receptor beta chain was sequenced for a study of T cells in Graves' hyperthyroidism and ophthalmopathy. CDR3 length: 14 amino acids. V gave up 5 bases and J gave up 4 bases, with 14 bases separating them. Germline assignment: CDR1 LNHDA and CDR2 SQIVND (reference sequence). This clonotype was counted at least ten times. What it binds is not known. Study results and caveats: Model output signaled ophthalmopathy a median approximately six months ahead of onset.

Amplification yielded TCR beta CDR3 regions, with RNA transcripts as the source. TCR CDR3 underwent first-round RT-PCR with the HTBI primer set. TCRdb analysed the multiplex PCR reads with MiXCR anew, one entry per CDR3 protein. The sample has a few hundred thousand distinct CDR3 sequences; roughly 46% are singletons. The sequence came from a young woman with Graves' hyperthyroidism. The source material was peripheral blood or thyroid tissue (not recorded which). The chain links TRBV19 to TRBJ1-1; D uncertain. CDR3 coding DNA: TGTGCCAGTAGTGCCATAGGAGGACGCACTGAAGCTTTCTTT. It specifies CASSAIGGRTEAFF.